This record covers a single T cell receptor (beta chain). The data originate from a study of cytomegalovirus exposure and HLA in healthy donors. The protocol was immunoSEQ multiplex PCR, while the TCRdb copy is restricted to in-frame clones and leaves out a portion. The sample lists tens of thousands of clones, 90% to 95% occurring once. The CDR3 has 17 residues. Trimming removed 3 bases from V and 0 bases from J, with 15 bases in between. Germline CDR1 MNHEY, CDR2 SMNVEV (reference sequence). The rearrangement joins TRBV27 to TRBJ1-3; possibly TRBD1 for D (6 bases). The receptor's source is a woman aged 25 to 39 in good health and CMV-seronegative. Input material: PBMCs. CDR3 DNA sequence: TGTGCCAGCAGTTTGATGGGCAGGGGAAGCTCTGGAAACACCATATATTTT. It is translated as CASSLMGRGSSGNTIYF.